The rows below give T cell receptor beta chains drawn from one sample of a study of multiple sclerosis patients with progressive multifocal leukoencephalopathy. The method was immunoSEQ multiplex PCR; TCRdb's version includes in-frame clones alone and lacks a portion of them. The sample has 30,000 or so clones; around 89% are singletons. The input for sequencing was PBMCs, taken from a patient treated with natalizumab. These receptors originate from a human donor with multiple sclerosis. CDR3s include the opening cysteine and the closing phenylalanine or tryptophan. The D gene is left open where the match is weak. Part of the rows lack a size; the others show once, few, many or a class for expanded clones.

d_gene	v_gene	j_gene	abundance	CDR3aa	CDR3nt
NA	TRBV6-5	TRBJ1-2	NA	CASSTQGYGYTF	TGTGCCAGCAGCACCCAGGGGTATGGCTACACCTTC
TRBD1	TRBV5-4	TRBJ2-7	NA	CASSPLRDSSYEQYF	TGTGCCAGCAGCCCTCTCCGGGACAGCTCCTACGAGCAGTACTTC
NA	TRBV11-2	TRBJ1-2	once	CASSAGPRVYGYTF	TGTGCCAGCAGCGCGGGCCCCAGGGTTTATGGCTACACCTTC
TRBD1	TRBV6-1	TRBJ1-4	few	CASSGQGANEKLFF	TGTGCCAGCAGTGGACAGGGGGCCAATGAAAAACTGTTTTTT
TRBD1	TRBV5-6	TRBJ1-6	NA	CASSLGTGRESPLHF	TGTGCCAGCAGCTTAGGGACAGGGCGGGAGTCACCCCTCCACTTT
NA	TRBV7-9	TRBJ1-6	NA	CASSLHTRRSSYNSPLHF	TGTGCCAGCAGCTTACACACACGACGGAGCTCCTATAATTCACCCCTCCACTTT
NA	TRBV14	TRBJ1-5	NA	CASSQGIGLNQPQHF	TGTGCCAGCAGCCAAGGGATAGGACTCAATCAGCCCCAGCATTTT
TRBD1	TRBV9	TRBJ1-1	NA	CASSTDPVGQSEAFF	TGTGCCAGCAGCACTGACCCCGTGGGACAGTCAGAAGCTTTCTTT
NA	TRBV19	TRBJ2-3	NA	CASSQGGSGDTQYF	TGTGCCAGTAGCCAAGGAGGATCGGGGGATACGCAGTATTTT
TRBD2	TRBV5-1	TRBJ2-1	once	CASSLQSGGAHEQFF	TGCGCCAGCAGCTTGCAGAGCGGGGGGGCACACGAGCAGTTCTTC
TRBD1	TRBV25-1	TRBJ1-2	NA	CASSTQGAGEDYGYTF	TGTGCCAGCAGTACCCAGGGGGCCGGTGAGGACTATGGCTACACCTTC
NA	TRBV30	TRBJ1-4	NA	CAWSASRVATNEKLFF	TGTGCCTGGAGTGCCTCCCGGGTAGCAACTAATGAAAAACTGTTTTTT
TRBD1	TRBV4-3	TRBJ1-1	NA	CASSQTGGTAQNTEAFF	TGCGCCAGCAGCCAGACAGGGGGGACCGCACAAAACACTGAAGCTTTCTTT
NA	TRBV27	TRBJ2-7	NA	CASSRGWNEQYF	TGTGCCAGCAGTCGGGGCTGGAACGAGCAGTACTTC
NA	TRBV19	TRBJ1-3	NA	CASKTGSSGNTIYF	TGTGCCTCTAAGACTGGGAGCTCTGGAAACACCATATATTTT
TRBD1	TRBV28	TRBJ1-1	NA	CASHRGLRTEAFF	TGTGCCAGTCACAGGGGGCTTCGCACTGAAGCTTTCTTT
NA	TRBV6-5	TRBJ1-2	NA	CASSTTSGGYTF	TGTGCCAGCAGTACAACGTCAGGAGGCTACACCTTC
NA	TRBV4-2	TRBJ1-2	once	CASSQEDPSGYTF	TGTGCCAGCAGCCAAGAGGACCCCTCGGGCTACACCTTC